This record covers a single T cell receptor (beta chain). What it binds is not known. MiXCR, run by TCRdb on the 5' RACE reads, gives a single entry per CDR3 protein. The table has 600,000 to 700,000 distinct CDR3 sequences, 21% seen once. The CDR3 has 13 residues. Trimming stripped 2 bases from V and 6 bases from J, with 7 bases between. This record comes from a study of identical twins. Study-wide findings and caveats: Excess sharing between twins was weaker in beta out-of-frame sequences.

This sample also appeared in a second study, on T cells expressing NK-cell markers. This second study says: Sequencing of TCR beta repertoires drew on sorted CD3+CD56+NKG2C+, CD3+CD56+NKG2C- and CD3+CD56-NKG2C+ T cells. Seven of the eight sequenced donors were HCMV-seropositive; one was seronegative. The authors applied an anti-gamma-delta TCR antibody in several experiments, and it restricted sorting to alpha-beta TCR T cells.

The receptor was isolated from a woman between 18 and 29 years old in good health. The chain carries TRBV12-3 or TRBV12-4 and TRBJ2-2; D is ambiguous. The sequenced sample consisted of PBMCs. CDR3 sequence (DNA): TGTGCCAGCAGTTTAACAGTGGCCGGGGAGCTGTTTTTT. Its translation: CASSLTVAGELFF.